The rows below give T cell receptor beta chains drawn from one sample of a study of CD8+CD57+ T cells in acquired aplastic anemia. TCRdb re-analysed the reads in MiXCR, keeping a single row per CDR3 protein. The table has fewer than 85,000 distinct CDR3 sequences, less than 85% seen once. Input material: sorted CD4+, CD8+, or CD8+CD57+ T cells (not recorded which) from PBMCs. Every receptor here comes from a human donor with aplastic anemia. Both conserved end residues are part of each CDR3. A D gene is named only where the DNA matches it firmly. A row's size may be missing; if present it is once, few, many or a size class.

CDR3nt: TGTGCCAGCGTCGACGGGGGAAGCGACTACACCTTC
CDR3aa: CASVDGGSDYTF
j_gene: TRBJ1-2
v_gene: TRBV25-1
abundance: NA
d_gene: NA

CDR3nt: TGTGCCAGCAGCTTAGCGGGACCCGGCTATGGCTACACCTTC
CDR3aa: CASSLAGPGYGYTF
j_gene: TRBJ1-2
v_gene: TRBV11-2
abundance: NA
d_gene: NA

CDR3nt: TGTGCCAGCAGCTCGTCCAATGAGCAGTTCTTC
CDR3aa: CASSSSNEQFF
j_gene: TRBJ2-1
v_gene: TRBV7-2
abundance: NA
d_gene: NA

CDR3nt: TGTGTCACCAGTCGGACAGGGGAAACAGATACGCAGTATTTT
CDR3aa: CVTSRTGETDTQYF
j_gene: TRBJ2-3
v_gene: TRBV24-1
abundance: NA
d_gene: TRBD1

CDR3nt: TGCAGTGCTACGGACAGGGGGCCGCGAGGCTACACCTTC
CDR3aa: CSATDRGPRGYTF
j_gene: TRBJ1-2
v_gene: TRBV20-1
abundance: NA
d_gene: TRBD1

CDR3nt: TGTGCCACCAGCAGCCCTTTTGAGGGGGCGGTCCGGGCTTTCTTT
CDR3aa: CATSSPFEGAVRAFF
j_gene: TRBJ1-1
v_gene: TRBV15
abundance: NA
d_gene: TRBD1

CDR3nt: TGTGCCAGCAGTGTAGACAACCCCTACGAGCAGTACTTC
CDR3aa: CASSVDNPYEQYF
j_gene: TRBJ2-7
v_gene: TRBV12-3/TRBV12-4
abundance: NA
d_gene: NA

CDR3nt: TGTGCCAGCAGCCCACCAGGGGTGAACACTGAAGCTTTCTTT
CDR3aa: CASSPPGVNTEAFF
j_gene: TRBJ1-1
v_gene: TRBV12-3/TRBV12-4
abundance: many
d_gene: NA

CDR3nt: TGTGCCAGCAGTTCCACAGTCCATGAGCAGTTCTTC
CDR3aa: CASSSTVHEQFF
j_gene: TRBJ2-1
v_gene: TRBV12-3/TRBV12-4
abundance: NA
d_gene: NA

CDR3nt: TGCGCCAGCAGCCGCGACAGGGCCGACGAGCAGTACTTC
CDR3aa: CASSRDRADEQYF
j_gene: TRBJ2-7
v_gene: TRBV5-1
abundance: many
d_gene: TRBD1

CDR3nt: TGCGCCAGCAGCTTGGCCGACAGCTCAGAAGCTTTCTTT
CDR3aa: CASSLADSSEAFF
j_gene: TRBJ1-1
v_gene: TRBV5-1
abundance: NA
d_gene: NA

CDR3nt: TGTGCCAGCCAAAAACTAGCCCAAGAGACCCAGTACTTC
CDR3aa: CASQKLAQETQYF
j_gene: TRBJ2-5
v_gene: TRBV2
abundance: NA
d_gene: NA

CDR3nt: TGTGCCAGTAGCCCACAGGTGAACACTGAAGCTTTCTTT
CDR3aa: CASSPQVNTEAFF
j_gene: TRBJ1-1
v_gene: TRBV19
abundance: NA
d_gene: NA

CDR3nt: TGTGCCAGCAGCTGGCCGGGCCGGCAAGCCGAGTCTTTCTTT
CDR3aa: CASSWPGRQAESFF
j_gene: TRBJ1-1
v_gene: TRBV11-2
abundance: few
d_gene: NA

CDR3nt: TGTGCCAGCAGTCCCTCTGGGAATCAGCCCCACCATTTT
CDR3aa: CASSPSGNQPHHF
j_gene: TRBJ1-5
v_gene: TRBV9
abundance: NA
d_gene: NA

CDR3nt: TGTGCCAGCAGCTTGATCCGGGATGCCGGCTACACCTTC
CDR3aa: CASSLIRDAGYTF
j_gene: TRBJ1-2
v_gene: TRBV5-8
abundance: NA
d_gene: NA

CDR3nt: TGTGCCAGCAGCTCAGGGGCCTATATTAATCAGCCCCAGCATTTT
CDR3aa: CASSSGAYINQPQHF
j_gene: TRBJ1-5
v_gene: TRBV5-6
abundance: NA
d_gene: NA

CDR3nt: TGTGCCACCCTCTCGACGGGAGGGTCCTACAATGAGCAGTTCTTC
CDR3aa: CATLSTGGSYNEQFF
j_gene: TRBJ2-1
v_gene: TRBV15
abundance: many
d_gene: TRBD2

CDR3nt: TGTGCCAGCAGCCCTAGGAAGCTAGCGGGAGGACTTAGGGACGAGCAGTACTTC
CDR3aa: CASSPRKLAGGLRDEQYF
j_gene: TRBJ2-7
v_gene: TRBV6-1
abundance: NA
d_gene: TRBD2

CDR3nt: TGTGCCAGCAGCCAAGGGGCTGAGGTGGGCGAGCAGTACTTC
CDR3aa: CASSQGAEVGEQYF
j_gene: TRBJ2-7
v_gene: TRBV4-2
abundance: NA
d_gene: NA

CDR3nt: TGTGCCAGCAGCGAGGGAGAGACCCAGTACTTC
CDR3aa: CASSEGETQYF
j_gene: TRBJ2-5
v_gene: TRBV9
abundance: NA
d_gene: NA

CDR3nt: TGTGCCAGCAAAAAGGAGGCCAACTCCTACGAGCAGTACTTC
CDR3aa: CASKKEANSYEQYF
j_gene: TRBJ2-7
v_gene: TRBV7-3
abundance: NA
d_gene: NA

CDR3nt: TGCAGTGCTAGAGGCCAAACAGGGTCAGATACGCAGTATTTT
CDR3aa: CSARGQTGSDTQYF
j_gene: TRBJ2-3
v_gene: TRBV20-1
abundance: NA
d_gene: NA

CDR3nt: TGCAGTGCCCAGGGGTCCGGGACAGGGGATTCCTACGAGCAGTACTTC
CDR3aa: CSAQGSGTGDSYEQYF
j_gene: TRBJ2-7
v_gene: TRBV20-1
abundance: NA
d_gene: TRBD1

CDR3nt: TGTGCCAGCAGCGAGAGGTCGAGCCATACGGGTGAGCAGTACTTC
CDR3aa: CASSERSSHTGEQYF
j_gene: TRBJ2-7
v_gene: TRBV7-9
abundance: once
d_gene: NA

CDR3nt: TGTGCCACCGCGACCCCATACCGCTCCGAGCAGTACTTC
CDR3aa: CATATPYRSEQYF
j_gene: TRBJ2-7
v_gene: TRBV19
abundance: many
d_gene: NA

CDR3nt: TGTGCCAGCACCGGCGGCCTCTCGAACACTGAAGCTTTCTTT
CDR3aa: CASTGGLSNTEAFF
j_gene: TRBJ1-1
v_gene: TRBV2
abundance: few
d_gene: NA

CDR3nt: TGCAGTGCTAGACACCTCACAGGGGGAACCTACGAGCAGTACTTC
CDR3aa: CSARHLTGGTYEQYF
j_gene: TRBJ2-7
v_gene: TRBV20-1
abundance: NA
d_gene: TRBD1

CDR3nt: TGTGCCAGTAGAGGGGGGGCACTACACCATGAGCAGTTCTTC
CDR3aa: CASRGGALHHEQFF
j_gene: TRBJ2-1
v_gene: TRBV19
abundance: few
d_gene: NA

CDR3nt: TGTGCCAGCAGCTCCTCCACTGACTGTACCTTC
CDR3aa: CASSSSTDCTF
j_gene: TRBJ1-2
v_gene: TRBV7-9
abundance: many
d_gene: NA

CDR3nt: TGCAGCGTAGATAGCGGGAGTTCCCATGAGCAGTTCTTC
CDR3aa: CSVDSGSSHEQFF
j_gene: TRBJ2-1
v_gene: TRBV29-1
abundance: few
d_gene: TRBD2

CDR3nt: TGCGCCAGCAGCCTGAGCGGGAGCACAGATACGCAGTATTTT
CDR3aa: CASSLSGSTDTQYF
j_gene: TRBJ2-3
v_gene: TRBV4-1
abundance: many
d_gene: NA

CDR3nt: TGTGCCAGCAGCCTCATATCCAGGGAGCTGTTTTTT
CDR3aa: CASSLISRELFF
j_gene: TRBJ2-2
v_gene: TRBV7-9
abundance: NA
d_gene: NA

CDR3nt: TGTGCCACCAGTGATGCCCGGGACAGCACAGATACGCAGTATTTT
CDR3aa: CATSDARDSTDTQYF
j_gene: TRBJ2-3
v_gene: TRBV24-1
abundance: NA
d_gene: NA

CDR3nt: TGTGCCAGCAGTCTGACAGGGAGTGAAAAACTGTTTTTT
CDR3aa: CASSLTGSEKLFF
j_gene: TRBJ1-4
v_gene: TRBV25-1
abundance: once
d_gene: TRBD1

CDR3nt: TGTGCCAGCAGCTTAGGCACAGGGGTGAAAGCTAACTATGGCTACACCTTC
CDR3aa: CASSLGTGVKANYGYTF
j_gene: TRBJ1-2
v_gene: TRBV7-8
abundance: NA
d_gene: TRBD1

CDR3nt: TGCAGTGCCGGGTTCGGGGCCTCAGAGACCCAGTACTTC
CDR3aa: CSAGFGASETQYF
j_gene: TRBJ2-5
v_gene: TRBV20-1
abundance: NA
d_gene: NA

CDR3nt: TGTGCCAGCAGTCAAGACCTCAATCAGGGCGATGGCTACACCTTC
CDR3aa: CASSQDLNQGDGYTF
j_gene: TRBJ1-2
v_gene: TRBV12-3/TRBV12-4
abundance: NA
d_gene: NA

CDR3nt: TGTGCCAGCAGTTCGAGGACTAGCGGGATAACCGGGGAGCTGTTTTTT
CDR3aa: CASSSRTSGITGELFF
j_gene: TRBJ2-2
v_gene: TRBV27
abundance: NA
d_gene: TRBD2

CDR3nt: TGTGCCAGCAGCTTACGACCTGGCTCTTACAATGAGCAGTTCTTC
CDR3aa: CASSLRPGSYNEQFF
j_gene: TRBJ2-1
v_gene: TRBV11-1
abundance: NA
d_gene: NA

CDR3nt: TGTGCCAGCAGCTTCCCCCCGGGGGGCGTCACAGATACGCAGTATTTT
CDR3aa: CASSFPPGGVTDTQYF
j_gene: TRBJ2-3
v_gene: TRBV5-4
abundance: NA
d_gene: NA

CDR3nt: TGTGCCATCAGCGCGACGGACCACTCTAACTATGGCTACACCTTC
CDR3aa: CAISATDHSNYGYTF
j_gene: TRBJ1-2
v_gene: TRBV10-3
abundance: NA
d_gene: NA

CDR3nt: TGTGCCATCAGGCTAAGACAGGGTTCTGCTGGAAACACCATATATTTT
CDR3aa: CAIRLRQGSAGNTIYF
j_gene: TRBJ1-3
v_gene: TRBV10-3
abundance: NA
d_gene: TRBD1

CDR3nt: TGTGCCAGCAGCTTAGCCGTCAGGGGCCACGAGCAGTACTTC
CDR3aa: CASSLAVRGHEQYF
j_gene: TRBJ2-7
v_gene: TRBV7-2
abundance: NA
d_gene: NA

CDR3nt: TGTGCCAGCAGGGGCGAGGGGGTATATCAGCCCCAGCATTTT
CDR3aa: CASRGEGVYQPQHF
j_gene: TRBJ1-5
v_gene: TRBV2
abundance: once
d_gene: NA

CDR3nt: TGTGCCAGCAGCTTAGCCGGGAGGGGAAGCTCACCCCTCCACTTT
CDR3aa: CASSLAGRGSSPLHF
j_gene: TRBJ1-6
v_gene: TRBV7-2
abundance: NA
d_gene: NA